This TCR beta chain was identified in a study of cytomegalovirus exposure and HLA in healthy donors. Study-level findings and limits: The study carried out a later analysis of TCR beta sequences. It associated 16,951 of them with specific HLA alleles at a false discovery rate of 0.05. The investigators catalogued some 160 TCR beta chains as cytomegalovirus-associated. Donors were assumed by presence/absence analyses to have roughly uniform sequencing depth.

PCR primers comprised 60 Vbeta and 13 Jbeta primers. In the source study's methods: The authors later counted 65 million to 90 million unique TCR beta chains, some 9.9 million of them shared. Here immunoSEQ multiplex PCR was the method, and the copy in TCRdb shows in-frame clones only, minus some. That table supplies the V and J calls and clone size; D and trimming were determined from the DNA. The sample lists some 67,000 clones, 80% to 90% occurring once. This clone was observed a single time. Its antigen is unidentified. The sample was PBMCs. The source is a woman aged 25 to 39 in good health and CMV-seropositive.

CDR3 bases: TGTGCCAGCAGCCAATCAGGCGGGGCAGATACGCAGTATTTT. It specifies CASSQSGGADTQYF. The V and J genes are TRBV6-5 and TRBJ2-3; D might be TRBD2 (6 bases). Germline V gives CDR1 MNHEY, CDR2 SVGAGI. The CDR3 is 14 amino acids. V dropped 6 bases and J dropped 4 bases, with 14 bases sitting between them.